What follows is one T cell receptor (beta chain) and its context. The antigen remains unidentified. These data come from a study of T cell responses to AZD1222 COVID-19 vaccine. Study-wide results and caveats: A rise in Spike-specific TCR breadth and depth followed two AZD1222 doses. Seropositivity was recorded at baseline in only six AZD1222 recipients. The donors showed a predominance of white British ancestry and of females, with possible underestimation of clonal diversity. Across the whole spike, CD4 TCRs peaked at regions 160-218 and 743-854.

Data came from immunoSEQ multiplex PCR; TCRdb stores just in-frame clones and leaves some out. Of roughly 100,000 clones in the sample, approximately 86% were seen once. Trimming at V came to 4 bases and at J to 7 bases, leaving 9 bases not matched to a gene. There are 15 residues in the CDR3. Germline lookup yields CDR1 SEHNR and CDR2 FQNEAQ (reference sequence). This chain joins TRBV7-9 and TRBJ2-3; TRBD2 matches 9 bases. The TCR originated in an adult who received the MenACWY meningococcal vaccine as a control. The sequences come from peripheral blood, collected 28 days after the second dose of the MenACWY control vaccine. The CDR3 loop is CASSSPAGGLNTQYF. DNA for the CDR3: TGTGCCAGCAGCTCCCCAGCGGGGGGTCTTAATACGCAGTATTTT.